The rows below give T cell receptor beta chains drawn from one sample of a study of radiotherapy plus CTLA-4 blockade in lung cancer. Measured with immunoSEQ multiplex PCR; TCRdb has only the in-frame clones, and not every one. The data hold 80,000 to 95,000 clones, with roughly 85% observed a single time. The sequencing here drew on peripheral blood, taken from a patient treated with radiotherapy plus ipilimumab. The receptor source for this set is a human donor with non-small cell lung cancer that progressed on radiotherapy plus ipilimumab. Each CDR3 is given with its conserved first and last residue. The order of the fields is D gene, J gene, clone size, V gene, CDR3 DNA, CDR3 protein. A D gene is named only where the DNA matches it firmly. Not all rows give a size; the values are once, few, many and, for expanded clones, a class.

D gene: TRBD2; J gene: TRBJ2-1; clone size: NA; V gene: TRBV29-1; CDR3 DNA: TGCAGCGTTCGCGGACTAGCGGGTAAAGGAAACAATGAGCAGTTCTTC; CDR3 protein: CSVRGLAGKGNNEQFF
D gene: NA; J gene: TRBJ2-5; clone size: NA; V gene: TRBV27; CDR3 DNA: TGTGCCAGTTCCTACCGGGCCCCGACAGTGAAGGAGACCCAGTACTTC; CDR3 protein: CASSYRAPTVKETQYF
D gene: TRBD2; J gene: TRBJ2-1; clone size: NA; V gene: TRBV13; CDR3 DNA: TGTGCCAGCAGCCAGGGACTAGCAGACAATGAGCAGTTCTTC; CDR3 protein: CASSQGLADNEQFF
D gene: NA; J gene: TRBJ2-2; clone size: NA; V gene: TRBV6-6; CDR3 DNA: TGTGCCAGCAAAACACGGGAAGTGACGAACACCGGGGAGCTGTTTTTT; CDR3 protein: CASKTREVTNTGELFF
D gene: NA; J gene: TRBJ2-7; clone size: NA; V gene: TRBV4-1; CDR3 DNA: TGCGCCAGCAGCCAAGATCTGGCCGGTGGGATGGGTGAGCAGTACTTC; CDR3 protein: CASSQDLAGGMGEQYF
D gene: TRBD2; J gene: TRBJ2-2; clone size: NA; V gene: TRBV2; CDR3 DNA: TGTGCCAGCAGTCCTCTAGGACTAGCTTGGGGCGGGGAGCTGTTTTTT; CDR3 protein: CASSPLGLAWGGELFF
D gene: NA; J gene: TRBJ1-2; clone size: few; V gene: TRBV27; CDR3 DNA: TGTGCCAGCAGTTTATCAGGAACAAACTATGGCTACACCTTC; CDR3 protein: CASSLSGTNYGYTF
D gene: NA; J gene: TRBJ2-1; clone size: NA; V gene: TRBV10-1; CDR3 DNA: TGCGCCAGCAGTGTTTCTGGGCTACCAACCTACAATGAGCAGTTCTTC; CDR3 protein: CASSVSGLPTYNEQFF
D gene: TRBD1; J gene: TRBJ1-5; clone size: medium-sized; V gene: TRBV5-3; CDR3 DNA: TGTGCCAGAAGCCTCGGGACAGGGCTGAGGCAGCCCCAGCATTTT; CDR3 protein: CARSLGTGLRQPQHF
D gene: NA; J gene: TRBJ1-1; clone size: NA; V gene: TRBV27; CDR3 DNA: TGTGCCAGCAGTTTTCCAGGAGGTGCTGAAGCTTTCTTT; CDR3 protein: CASSFPGGAEAFF
D gene: NA; J gene: TRBJ2-7; clone size: NA; V gene: TRBV18; CDR3 DNA: TGTGCCAGCTCACCACCTCAGGGGTTTGAGCAGTACTTC; CDR3 protein: CASSPPQGFEQYF
D gene: TRBD1; J gene: TRBJ1-2; clone size: NA; V gene: TRBV28; CDR3 DNA: TGTGCCAGCAGCTGGCGGGACAGGGGTGGCTATGGCTACACCTTC; CDR3 protein: CASSWRDRGGYGYTF
D gene: NA; J gene: TRBJ1-1; clone size: once; V gene: TRBV6-5; CDR3 DNA: TGTGCCAGCAGCCCTGTGATGAACACTGAAGCTTTCTTT; CDR3 protein: CASSPVMNTEAFF
D gene: TRBD2; J gene: TRBJ2-1; clone size: NA; V gene: TRBV10-2; CDR3 DNA: TGCGCCAGCAGTGAAATCGGGCGCGGGAGCTACAATGAGCAGTTCTTC; CDR3 protein: CASSEIGRGSYNEQFF
D gene: TRBD2; J gene: TRBJ2-1; clone size: NA; V gene: TRBV9; CDR3 DNA: TGTGCCAGCAGCGAAGGCGGGAGTATCGACAATGAGCAGTTCTTC; CDR3 protein: CASSEGGSIDNEQFF
D gene: NA; J gene: TRBJ2-3; clone size: NA; V gene: TRBV6-1; CDR3 DNA: TGTGCCAGCAGTGAATCTGGGGTTCGCACAGATACGCAGTATTTT; CDR3 protein: CASSESGVRTDTQYF
D gene: TRBD2; J gene: TRBJ2-3; clone size: NA; V gene: TRBV30; CDR3 DNA: TGTGCCTGGAGGTCTAGCGGGGGCACAGATACGCAGTATTTT; CDR3 protein: CAWRSSGGTDTQYF
D gene: TRBD1; J gene: TRBJ1-6; clone size: NA; V gene: TRBV27; CDR3 DNA: TGTGCCAGCCGCAGGGGGCCAGGGTCACCCCTCCACTTT; CDR3 protein: CASRRGPGSPLHF
D gene: NA; J gene: TRBJ2-7; clone size: once; V gene: TRBV18; CDR3 DNA: TGTGCCAGCTCACTCAAAAGAGGAGACGAGCAGTACTTC; CDR3 protein: CASSLKRGDEQYF
D gene: NA; J gene: TRBJ2-2; clone size: NA; V gene: TRBV12-5; CDR3 DNA: TGTGCTAGTGGCCCTCTCTTAGCGGCCTCGAACACCGGGGAGCTGTTTTTT; CDR3 protein: CASGPLLAASNTGELFF
D gene: TRBD2; J gene: TRBJ2-3; clone size: NA; V gene: TRBV4-1; CDR3 DNA: TGCGCCAGCAGCCAAGTATGGACTAGCGGGAGTTCGGGCACAGATACGCAGTATTTT; CDR3 protein: CASSQVWTSGSSGTDTQYF
D gene: NA; J gene: TRBJ1-2; clone size: NA; V gene: TRBV5-1; CDR3 DNA: TGCGCCAGCAGCTTGGATACAGGGCGAGGCTACACCTTC; CDR3 protein: CASSLDTGRGYTF
D gene: NA; J gene: TRBJ1-1; clone size: NA; V gene: TRBV5-6; CDR3 DNA: TGTGCCAGCAGCTTGGGGGGGTTGACTGAAGCTTTCTTT; CDR3 protein: CASSLGGLTEAFF
D gene: TRBD2; J gene: TRBJ2-4; clone size: NA; V gene: TRBV2; CDR3 DNA: TGTGCCAGCAGCACGGGACTAGCGGGAGAGCCGCTAGCCAAAAACATTCAGTACTTC; CDR3 protein: CASSTGLAGEPLAKNIQYF
D gene: NA; J gene: TRBJ1-4; clone size: NA; V gene: TRBV7-9; CDR3 DNA: TGTGCCAGCAGCTCCCAGGGAGCAACTAATGAAAAACTGTTTTTT; CDR3 protein: CASSSQGATNEKLFF
D gene: TRBD2; J gene: TRBJ2-7; clone size: NA; V gene: TRBV28; CDR3 DNA: TGTGCCAGCAGTGCCCAGCGGGGCGAGCAGTACTTC; CDR3 protein: CASSAQRGEQYF
D gene: NA; J gene: TRBJ1-1; clone size: NA; V gene: TRBV30; CDR3 DNA: TGTGCCTGGAGGCTCAGGACGGGGACTGAAGCTTTCTTT; CDR3 protein: CAWRLRTGTEAFF
D gene: TRBD2; J gene: TRBJ2-1; clone size: NA; V gene: TRBV14; CDR3 DNA: TGTGCCAGCAGCCGGACTAGCGGGAGCTCCTACAATGAGCAGTTCTTC; CDR3 protein: CASSRTSGSSYNEQFF
D gene: NA; J gene: TRBJ1-5; clone size: NA; V gene: TRBV27; CDR3 DNA: TGTGCCAGCAGTTCCCCGGGAAATCAGCCCCAGCATTTT; CDR3 protein: CASSSPGNQPQHF
D gene: NA; J gene: TRBJ1-4; clone size: NA; V gene: TRBV5-1; CDR3 DNA: TGCGCCAGCAGCCGTGACTGGGCAACTAATGAAAAACTGTTTTTT; CDR3 protein: CASSRDWATNEKLFF
D gene: TRBD2; J gene: TRBJ2-3; clone size: NA; V gene: TRBV5-1; CDR3 DNA: TGCGCCAGCAGTTCCCGGGCACTAGCGGACCGAGTGGATACGCAGTATTTT; CDR3 protein: CASSSRALADRVDTQYF
D gene: NA; J gene: TRBJ2-5; clone size: NA; V gene: TRBV7-3; CDR3 DNA: TGTGCCAGCAGCTCCCTCCCCCAAGAGACCCAGTACTTC; CDR3 protein: CASSSLPQETQYF
D gene: NA; J gene: TRBJ1-5; clone size: NA; V gene: TRBV28; CDR3 DNA: TGTGCCAGCAGCGGGACAAGCAATCAGCCCCAGCATTTT; CDR3 protein: CASSGTSNQPQHF
D gene: NA; J gene: TRBJ1-2; clone size: NA; V gene: TRBV6-6; CDR3 DNA: TGTGCCAGCAGTTACTCTTGGGATATCTCGCATGGCTACACCTTC; CDR3 protein: CASSYSWDISHGYTF
D gene: NA; J gene: TRBJ2-7; clone size: NA; V gene: TRBV7-9; CDR3 DNA: TGTGCCAGCAGCTTAGCTGACAGCTCCTACGAGCAGTACTTC; CDR3 protein: CASSLADSSYEQYF
D gene: NA; J gene: TRBJ1-1; clone size: NA; V gene: TRBV28; CDR3 DNA: TGTGCCAGCAGTTCGGGCCCCAGGGCCATGATCGCTGAAGCTTTCTTT; CDR3 protein: CASSSGPRAMIAEAFF
D gene: TRBD1; J gene: TRBJ2-5; clone size: NA; V gene: TRBV28; CDR3 DNA: TGTGCCAGCAGTCTCCCAGGGGGCTCGGAGACCCAGTACTTC; CDR3 protein: CASSLPGGSETQYF
D gene: NA; J gene: TRBJ2-1; clone size: NA; V gene: TRBV20-1; CDR3 DNA: TGCAGTGCTAACCCTGGCGGTGAGCAGTTCTTC; CDR3 protein: CSANPGGEQFF
D gene: TRBD1; J gene: TRBJ1-1; clone size: NA; V gene: TRBV29-1; CDR3 DNA: TGCAGCGTGACAGGGGACATGAACACTGAAGCTTTCTTT; CDR3 protein: CSVTGDMNTEAFF
D gene: NA; J gene: TRBJ2-1; clone size: once; V gene: TRBV7-6; CDR3 DNA: TGTGCCAGCAGCTTAGCGACGGGAGCCGATGGGAGTGAGCAGTTCTTC; CDR3 protein: CASSLATGADGSEQFF
D gene: NA; J gene: TRBJ2-6; clone size: NA; V gene: TRBV5-1; CDR3 DNA: TGCGCCAGCAGCCCCCCATCTGGGGCCAACGTCCTGACTTTC; CDR3 protein: CASSPPSGANVLTF
D gene: TRBD1; J gene: TRBJ1-2; clone size: few; V gene: TRBV5-1; CDR3 DNA: TGCGCCAGCAGCTTGACCTTGACAGGGGGCGGCTACACCTTC; CDR3 protein: CASSLTLTGGGYTF